This T cell receptor (beta chain) was recorded in a study of blood T cells in healthy people across ages. Study conclusions and caveats: TCR beta diversity, measured per million T cells, fell in a roughly linear way with age.

This clonotype was seen once. What it binds is not known. Just one base apart from a much larger clone, this may be a read error. Primed by a sample-barcoded 5' primer and a J-beta primer mix, a second PCR proceeded for about 6 to 11 cycles. TCRdb reanalysed the 5' RACE reads using MiXCR and keeps one entry per CDR3 protein. This sample has fewer than 1,000,000 distinct CDR3 sequences, with around half found just once. Russia was home to the donors, healthy Caucasian individuals aged roughly 6 to 90. They isolated at least 6 million PBMCs from each sample. Sequenced input: blood. The receptor was derived from an elderly man in good health.

The chain's CDR3 is CASSREGLAAYNEQYF. DNA for the CDR3: TGTGCCAGCAGCCGTGAGGGACTAGCGGCATACAATGAGCAGTACTTC. The V gene is TRBV7-2, the J gene TRBJ2-1, with 11 bases fitting TRBD2. The J call may not be correct, given that the DNA end is closer to TRBJ2-7. The CDR3 is made up of 16 amino acids. Germline CDR1 and CDR2: SGHTA and FQGNSA.